Below are 25 T cell receptor beta chains sequenced from a single sample in a study of T-cell reconstitution after alpha-beta-depleted transplantation in children (dated by TCRdb to 2016 to 2017). The method behind the library was PCR. Data came from an Illumina HiSeq 2500. Molecular barcoding was employed in the preparation of TCR libraries, with unique molecular identifiers being used to normalize TCRbeta repertoire quantification. TCRdb itself trimmed the public reads at Q25 with fastp, ran MiXCR and retained productive beta chains. Each entry merges the rows of one CDR3 protein and shows their most common DNA and genes. For this sample the table gives about 400,000 distinct CDR3 sequences, of which roughly 20% were detected only once. The top ten constitute 3.8% of the sample. This specimen consisted of PBMCs from the stem cell graft donor, obtained from the stem cell graft. The receptors originated from a human donor who donated a stem cell graft to a child with acute myeloid leukemia.

This CDR3 is CASSQPLAGYSTDTQYF. DNA for the CDR3: TGTGCCAGCAGCCAACCGCTAGCGGGATATAGCACAGATACGCAGTATTTT. This chain uses TRBV3-1 with TRBJ2-3; 9 bases line up with TRBD2. In germline, CDR1 is LGHDT, CDR2 YNNKEL (reference sequence). V shed 2 bases, J shed 0 bases, and the junction held 6 bases outside the gene matches. The CDR3 covers 17 residues.

A few counts support this clonotype. This chain joins TRBV9 and TRBJ2-6; no firm D call. The germline V gene encodes CDR1 SGDLS and CDR2 YYNGEE. CDR3 length: 17 amino acids. Trimming cost V 0 bases and J 4 bases, with 14 bases left between them. The DNA of the CDR3 is TGTGCCAGCAGCGTAGGTACGAGCAGATCCGGGGCCAACGTCCTGACTTTC. Amino acid sequence: CASSVGTSRSGANVLTF.

This rearrangement joins TRBV10-3 to TRBJ1-5; D is possibly TRBD1 (5 bases). From germline, CDR1 is ENHRY and CDR2 SYGVKD. Trimming cost V 5 bases and J 7 bases, with 15 bases left between them. This CDR3 has 14 amino acids. The CDR3 bases are TGTGCCATCAGTCCACAGGTCCTCAGGCAGCCCCAGCATTTT. Protein: CAISPQVLRQPQHF.

A few counts support this clonotype. The chain uses TRBV4-2 and TRBJ2-6, with TRBD1 matching over 8 bases. There are 18 residues in the CDR3. V lost 2 bases, J lost 0 bases, and 6 bases stayed unmatched. From germline, CDR1 is LGHNA and CDR2 YNFKEQ. The CDR3 loop reads CASSQPGQENSGANVLTF. The CDR3 bases are TGTGCCAGCAGCCAACCGGGACAGGAGAACTCTGGGGCCAACGTCCTGACTTTC.

The chain has TRBV28 and TRBJ2-5, with D possibly matching TRBD1 (6 bases). CDR3 length equals 13 residues. Trimming cost V 10 bases and J 2 bases, with 14 bases left between them. In germline, CDR1 is MDHEN, CDR2 SYDVKM. CDR3 region: CATTHGQQETQYF. CDR3 in DNA: TGTGCCACTACTCACGGACAGCAAGAGACCCAGTACTTC.

The rearrangement joins TRBV6-2 or TRBV6-3 to TRBJ2-5; TRBD1 is a possible D gene (6 bases). Deletions cut 2 bases from V and 4 bases from J, with 14 bases between. The germline V gene encodes CDR1 MNHEY and CDR2 SVGEGT. The CDR3 covers 15 residues. CDR3 nucleotides: TGTGCCAGCAGTTACGATAATGGGGGCCGAGAGACCCAGTACTTC. Amino acid sequence: CASSYDNGGRETQYF.

The chain employs TRBV12-3 or TRBV12-4 and TRBJ1-1; D is undetermined. This CDR3 comprises 14 residues. Deletions cut 7 bases from V and 3 bases from J, with 15 bases between. CDR3: CASTFSAGDTEAFF. DNA of the CDR3: TGTGCCAGCACTTTCAGTGCCGGTGACACTGAAGCTTTCTTT.

V and J are TRBV7-6 and TRBJ2-7, with 10 nucleotides matching TRBD1. V dropped 1 base and J dropped 5; count of bases not matched to a gene: 5. Germline CDR1 SGHVS, CDR2 FNYEAQ. CDR3 size: 15 residues. CDR3 amino acids: CASSLGGTGVHEQYF. The CDR3 DNA reads TGTGCCAGCAGCTTAGGGGGGACAGGGGTCCACGAGCAGTACTTC.

This clonotype was counted only a few times. The rearrangement uses TRBV29-1 and TRBJ2-5; D is unresolved. The V gene lost 1 base and the J gene lost 4 bases, with 13 bases spanning the gap. Germline V CDR1 and CDR2: SQVTM, ANQGSEA. The CDR3 spans 14 residues. The DNA of the CDR3 is TGCAGCGTTGAAGTCAGGCGGAGTGGAGAGACCCAGTACTTC. This encodes CSVEVRRSGETQYF.

The V and J genes are TRBV5-1 and TRBJ2-7; TRBD1 agrees at 7 bases. The CDR3 loop spans 15 amino acids. J lost 3 bases, V lost 4 bases, and 10 bases had no gene match. The V gene's germline CDR1 is SGHRS and CDR2 YFSETQ. CDR3 sequence (DNA): TGCGCCAGCAGCCTGAACCCGGGGACAGACTACGAGCAGTACTTC. Protein sequence: CASSLNPGTDYEQYF.

The genes are TRBV12-3 or TRBV12-4 and TRBJ1-1; tentatively, D is TRBD1 (6 bases). The CDR3 is made up of 15 amino acids. V was clipped by 3 bases and J by 5 bases, with 16 bases between them. Here the CDR3 DNA reads TGTGCCAGCAGTTTCTGGGGGGCGCTTTCTACTGAAGCTTTCTTT. Translated: CASSFWGALSTEAFF.

The chain is built from TRBV21-1 and TRBJ2-5; the listed D gene, TRBD2, was not tested against the DNA. TRBV21-1 is reported as a pseudogene. The CDR3 covers 15 residues. CDR3 protein: CASSKAISAEETQYF. CDR3 nucleotides: TGTGCCAGCAGCAAAGCCATATCAGCGGAAGAGACCCAGTACTTC.

The chain has TRBV10-3 and TRBJ2-7; D remains ambiguous. This CDR3 is built from 15 residues. Per germline, CDR1 ENHRY and CDR2 SYGVKD. Trimming cost V 0 bases and J 4 bases, with 13 bases left between them. The chain's CDR3 is CAISESGGDGYEQYF. The CDR3 nucleotides are TGTGCCATCAGTGAGTCGGGCGGAGATGGGTACGAGCAGTACTTC.

The genes are TRBV29-1 and TRBJ2-3, with 11 bases aligning to TRBD2. The CDR3 length is 13 residues. Losses at the gene ends were 7 bases for V and 6 bases for J; bases not matched to a gene: 6. Germline V gene data show CDR1 as SQVTM and CDR2 as ANQGSEA. DNA for the CDR3: TGCAGCGCCCGACTAGCGGGATGGGATACGCAGTATTTT. It yields the protein CSARLAGWDTQYF.

This clonotype has ten or more counts. The chain couples TRBV20-1 to TRBJ2-3; D remains ambiguous. The CDR3 loop spans 10 amino acids. Germline V lookup: CDR1 DFQATT, CDR2 SNEGSKA (reference sequence). V lost 3 bases and J 5 bases, leaving 3 bases between the germline ends. The CDR3 nucleotides are TGCAGTGCTAGTCGAGATACGCAGTATTTT. Translation gives CSASRDTQYF.

About this clonotype itself: The junction shows a germline mismatch at one end, possibly a read error. The V gene is TRBV7-2, the J gene TRBJ2-1, with 11 bases that match TRBD2. The V gene's germline CDR1 is SGHTA and CDR2 FQGNSA. The CDR3 runs to 15 residues. In DNA, the CDR3 is TGTGCCAGCAGCATAGCGGGAGGGGTCTACAATGAGCAGTTCTTC. It yields the protein CASSIAGGVYNEQFF.

The rearrangement uses TRBV4-1 and TRBJ2-5; D may be TRBD1 or TRBD2 (5 bases each). V was shortened by 0 bases and J by 4 bases, with 15 bases between the two germline ends. The length of the CDR3 is 16 residues. Germline V gene data show CDR1 as MGHRA and CDR2 as YSYEKL. The CDR3 is CASSQEGGRAGETQYF. The CDR3 bases are TGCGCCAGCAGCCAAGAAGGAGGCAGGGCGGGAGAGACCCAGTACTTC.

This clonotype turned up a few times. The chain couples TRBV29-1 to TRBJ1-1; D is possibly TRBD1 (6 bases). The CDR3 extends over 13 amino acids. The V end was cut by 5 bases, the J end by 3 bases, with 13 bases between. Germline CDR1 reads SQVTM; CDR2 reads ANQGSEA. The CDR3 DNA sequence: TGCAGCGTTTTTGGGGGGCTGGACACTGAAGCTTTCTTT. Protein product: CSVFGGLDTEAFF. The full variable domain, with the rest looked up from reference TRBV29-1 and TRBJ1-1, is SAVISQKPSRDICQRGTSLTIQCQVDSQVTMMFWYRQQPGQSLTLIATANQGSEATYESGFVIDKFPISRPNLTFSTLTVSNMSPEDSSIYLCSVFGGLDTEAFFGQGTRLTVV.

The J gene is TRBJ2-7, the V gene TRBV29-1; possibly TRBD1 or TRBD2 for D (5 bases each). Trimming took off 6 bases at V and 13 bases at J, with 19 bases between the two ends. The CDR3 sequence is 11 residues long. The germline V gene encodes CDR1 SQVTM and CDR2 ANQGSEA. CDR3 in DNA: TGCAGCGTAGGGGACCTCGCGACCCTTTACTTC. As protein: CSVGDLATLYF.

The sample holds many counts of this clonotype. The rearrangement links TRBV20-1 to TRBJ2-5; 10 bases map to TRBD2. CDR3 length: 16 residues. With V trimmed by 1 base and J by 1 base, 6 bases remained unmatched. Germline-derived CDR1 and CDR2 are DFQATT and SNEGSKA (reference sequence). CDR3 sequence reads: CSARAGLADTQETQYF. The CDR3 DNA reads TGCAGTGCTAGAGCAGGACTAGCGGACACCCAAGAGACCCAGTACTTC.

This clonotype showed up just a few times. The chain links TRBV24-1 to TRBJ2-7, with TRBD2 matching over 7 bases. Per the germline V gene, CDR1 is KGHDR and CDR2 is SFDVKD. The CDR3 runs 14 residues. V was pared by 4 bases and J by 4 bases, with 6 bases of the junction left unmatched. CDR3 nucleotides: TGTGCCACCAGTGAAGGCGGGAGCAGGTACGAGCAGTACTTC. It is translated as CATSEGGSRYEQYF.

Details on this clonotype: A clone one base away is much larger, so this may be a read error. This rearrangement joins TRBV12-3 or TRBV12-4 to TRBJ2-6; TRBD2 is a possible D gene (5 bases). The CDR3 extends over 17 amino acids. This chain's CDR3 is CARSFEGEISGANVLTF. The CDR3 coding sequence is TGTGCCAGAAGTTTTGAGGGCGAAATCTCTGGGGCCAACGTCCTGACTTTC.

This clonotype was observed at least ten times. V and J are TRBV20-1 and TRBJ2-4, with 9 bases aligning to TRBD2. Trimming cost V 8 bases and J 0 bases; bases outside gene matches: 14. CDR1 and CDR2 from the germline V gene are DFQATT and SNEGSKA (reference sequence). The CDR3 length is 17 residues. CDR3 sequence: CSPSVVAGDLAKNIQYF. CDR3 DNA: TGCAGTCCCTCCGTGGTAGCGGGGGATTTAGCCAAAAACATTCAGTACTTC.

This clonotype appeared a few times. The V gene is TRBV6-4, the J gene TRBJ2-3, with 11 bases lining up with TRBD1. V dropped 0 bases and J dropped 0; count of bases not matched to a gene: 8. Germline assignment: CDR1 MRHNA and CDR2 SNTAGT. The CDR3 sequence is 19 residues long. CDR3: CASSDSGGGQGGSTDTQYF. Written as DNA, the CDR3 is TGTGCCAGCAGTGACTCCGGGGGGGGACAGGGGGGTAGCACAGATACGCAGTATTTT.

Many counts were recorded for this clonotype. The rearrangement links TRBV6-1 to TRBJ2-3; TRBD2 matches at 7 bases. The CDR3 has 14 amino acids. Germline V gene sequence: CDR1 MNHNS, CDR2 SASEGT. V was pared by 7 bases and J by 2 bases, with 6 bases of the junction left unmatched. This CDR3 reads CASTTSQFTDTQYF. The CDR3 DNA reads as TGTGCCAGCACGACTAGCCAATTCACAGATACGCAGTATTTT.